This is a list of T cell receptor beta chains from one sample in a study of T cells after posttransplantation cyclophosphamide. Here immunoSEQ multiplex PCR was the method, and the copy in TCRdb shows in-frame clones only, minus some. The sample records 6,000 or so clones, over 65% being singletons. Here the sequenced sample was CD4+ T cells sorted from blood, taken about 350 days after allogeneic stem cell transplant with posttransplant cyclophosphamide. The receptors shown here come from a male patient in his 50s who received an allogeneic stem cell transplant from a related donor and was CMV-positive. Part of the T cells may come from the graft donor. CDR3s include the opening cysteine and the closing phenylalanine or tryptophan. The D gene is left open where the match is weak. A row's size may be missing; if present it is once, few, many or a size class.

>.|TRBD2|TRBJ2-1|TRBV27
TGTGCCAGCATGAACATTAGGACTAGCAACTACAATGAGCAGTTCTTC
CASMNIRTSNYNEQFF
>.|TRBD1|TRBJ2-1|TRBV30
TGTGCCTGGAGTGTACAAGGGGGCCCCTACAATGAGCAGTTCTTC
CAWSVQGGPYNEQFF
>.|.|TRBJ2-4|TRBV18
TGTGCCAGCTCACCCCCAGGGTTTCAAAACATTCAGTACTTC
CASSPPGFQNIQYF
>.|TRBD1|TRBJ1-4|TRBV19
TGTGCCAGTAGCTATACCGGGACAGTAAATGAAAAACTGTTTTTT
CASSYTGTVNEKLFF
>.|TRBD2|TRBJ2-5|TRBV27
TGTGCCAGTCAGCCCTTTAAGACTAGCGGGAGAACCGAGACCCAGTACTTC
CASQPFKTSGRTETQYF
>.|.|TRBJ1-1|TRBV7-2
TGTGCCAGCAGGAGACAGGAGGACACTGAAGCTTTCTTT
CASRRQEDTEAFF
>.|.|TRBJ2-7|TRBV10-3
TGTGCCATCAGTGATTCTTTATTAGGGGGGGCCGACTACGAGCAGTACTTC
CAISDSLLGGADYEQYF
>few|.|TRBJ2-7|TRBV7-2
TGTGCCAGCAGCTTCGACAGGCAGGGCGAGCAGTACTTC
CASSFDRQGEQYF
>.|.|TRBJ1-2|TRBV6-6
TGTGCCAGCAGGACGATGGGCTCTGACTATGGCTACACCTTC
CASRTMGSDYGYTF
>.|.|TRBJ2-5|TRBV6-1
TGTGCCAGCAACCTAGGCCGCGGTTGGGAAGAGACCCAGTACTTC
CASNLGRGWEETQYF
>once|.|TRBJ2-1|TRBV5-1
TGCGCCAGCAGCCTTCAGCCCTTCGGGAAGAATGAGCAGTTCTTC
CASSLQPFGKNEQFF
>.|.|TRBJ2-3|TRBV30
TGTGCCTGGGCACAGCCAGATACGCAGTATTTT
CAWAQPDTQYF
>few|.|TRBJ1-5|TRBV5-6
TGTGCCAGCAGCTCTAGCGGGGGCCTCAATCAGCCCCAGCATTTT
CASSSSGGLNQPQHF
>.|TRBD2|TRBJ2-3|TRBV7-9
TGTGCCAGCAGCTCGACTAGCTCCACAGATACGCAGTATTTT
CASSSTSSTDTQYF
>few|TRBD1|TRBJ2-1|TRBV2
TGTGCCAGCAGTGATAGGGGGCTTGGGTATAATGAGCAGTTCTTC
CASSDRGLGYNEQFF
>.|TRBD2|TRBJ2-3|TRBV5-1
TGCGCCAGCAGCTTAACCGGGACTAGCGAGGCAGATACGCAGTATTTT
CASSLTGTSEADTQYF
>.|TRBD1|TRBJ2-5|TRBV5-1
TGCGCCAGCAGCAGGGGACAGGGGGGCTACAAGCAGTACTTC
CASSRGQGGYKQYF
>.|TRBD2|TRBJ2-1|TRBV5-1
TGCGCCAGCAGCTCCGGGTGGTCCGCCGGGGGGGTTGAGCAGTTCTTC
CASSSGWSAGGVEQFF
>.|TRBD2|TRBJ2-7|TRBV9
TGTGCCAGCAGCGCCGCCGGACTAGCGAAACCCTACGAGCAGTACTTC
CASSAAGLAKPYEQYF
>.|.|TRBJ2-7|TRBV6-1
TGTGCCAGCAGTGAATCTGCGGACTCCTACGAGCAGTACTTC
CASSESADSYEQYF
>.|.|TRBJ1-2|TRBV18
TGTGCCAGCTCACCACAGCTCCCAGACACTAACTATGGCTACACCTTC
CASSPQLPDTNYGYTF
>.|.|TRBJ1-1|TRBV2
TGTGCCAGCAGTGACTCAGCCTTCAACGAGGACACTGAAGCTTTCTTT
CASSDSAFNEDTEAFF
>.|TRBD1|TRBJ2-1|TRBV5-1
TGCGCCAGCAGCCACCGGGACAGGGGTTGGGATGAGCAGTTCTTC
CASSHRDRGWDEQFF
>.|.|TRBJ1-3|TRBV7-6
TGTGCCAGCAGCTTGGGGGGTGCCAGCTCTGGAAACACCATATATTTT
CASSLGGASSGNTIYF
>.|.|TRBJ1-2|TRBV7-9
TGTGCCAGCAGCCCCAGGCCCCCGGGGGTCAGCTATGGCTACACCTTC
CASSPRPPGVSYGYTF
>.|TRBD1|TRBJ1-2|TRBV5-1
TGCGCCAGCAGCTCGGTGGACAGGGGAGACGGCTATGGCTACACCTTC
CASSSVDRGDGYGYTF
>.|.|TRBJ1-2|TRBV14
TGTGCCAGCAGCCGGGGCGTAGATGGCTACACCTTC
CASSRGVDGYTF
>.|.|TRBJ2-5|TRBV7-6
TGTGCCAGCAGCTTATCTTCCCTGGGAGCTGGGGAGACCCAGTACTTC
CASSLSSLGAGETQYF
>few|.|TRBJ2-7|TRBV10-3
TGTGCCATCAGCGCCTCCCTCCTGGCAACAGGGTTGGCCCACGAGCAGTACTTC
CAISASLLATGLAHEQYF
>few|TRBD1|TRBJ1-2|TRBV19
TGTGCCAGTCGAGAGACAGGGGGGAATGATGGCTACACCTTC
CASRETGGNDGYTF
>.|TRBD1|TRBJ1-1|TRBV5-8
TGTGCCAGCAGCTTACCCGGGACAGGGAACACTGAAGCTTTCTTT
CASSLPGTGNTEAFF
>.|TRBD1|TRBJ2-7|TRBV6-6
TGTGCCAGCAGCACCTACGGGACAGACTGCGAGCAGTACTTC
CASSTYGTDCEQYF
>once|.|TRBJ2-1|TRBV20-1
TGCAGTGCTAGTATCCGCAATGAGCAGTTCTTC
CSASIRNEQFF
>.|.|TRBJ2-2|TRBV7-9
TGTGCCAGCAGCTTATTACTCACTCTCGGGGAGCTGTTTTTT
CASSLLLTLGELFF
>.|.|TRBJ1-6|TRBV6-5
TGTGCCAGCTTAATCGGGTCCAGTCCTAATTCACCCCTCCACTTT
CASLIGSSPNSPLHF
>once|TRBD2|TRBJ2-3|TRBV2
TGTGCCAGCAGTGTGGGACTAGCGGGAGGGATTGATACGCAGTATTTT
CASSVGLAGGIDTQYF
>few|TRBD1|TRBJ2-7|TRBV6-5
TGTGCCAGCAGGCAAAAGGGGGCATACGAGCAGTACTTC
CASRQKGAYEQYF
>.|.|TRBJ1-1|TRBV27
.
CASSFLAGGTEAFF
>.|.|TRBJ1-1|TRBV29-1
TGCAGCGTTAGACAGATATTGAACACTGAAGCTTTCTTT
CSVRQILNTEAFF
>.|TRBD1|TRBJ1-5|TRBV29-1
TGCAGCGTTGCTGGACAGGAGTCTCAGCCCCAGCATTTT
CSVAGQESQPQHF
>.|.|TRBJ2-7|TRBV5-8
TGTGCCAGCAGGGACGGGAGAGGGGCCTACGAGCAGTACTTC
CASRDGRGAYEQYF
>.|TRBD1|TRBJ1-6|TRBV7-3
TGTGCCAGCAGCTTAAATCGGACAGGGGGTAAGCAGCCCGACGAAGGCGGGTCACCCCTCCACTTT
CASSLNRTGGKQPDEGGSPLHF